This T cell receptor beta chain was identified in a study of vaccination effects on CD4 cells after COVID-19. Study conclusions and caveats: Healthy vaccinees' vaccine-induced clones included only 1 of 255 cross-reacting with common cold coronaviruses.

This table comes from immunoSEQ multiplex PCR, and its TCRdb copy is limited to in-frame clones, with some not included. The sample has 70,000 to 85,000 clones; around 80% are singletons. Sequencing in the ViraFEST assay came after antigen-specific CD4+ T cells had been expanded with viral peptide pools, which were used to stimulate PBMC. Once cultured for 9 to 11 days, the cells underwent separation to obtain CD4+ T cells. Either the mRNA-1273 or the BNT162b2 vaccine was given to participants as two doses. About this clone itself: The antigen is not known.

Sample: CD4+ T cells from PBMCs cultured with HCoV-229E spike peptides, taken after COVID-19 vaccination. The TCR sequence derives from a human donor who received a COVID-19 vaccine.

The DNA for the CDR3 is TGTGCCAGCAGTGAACAAGTTAACAATGAGCAGTTCTTC. Translated: CASSEQVNNEQFF. The genes are TRBV6-1 and TRBJ2-1; D ambiguous. Trimming pared 2 bases from V and 5 bases from J, leaving 7 bases between. The germline CDR1 and CDR2 sequences are MNHNS and SASEGT. This CDR3 has 13 residues.